Shown below are 2 T cell receptor beta chains from a single sample sequenced in a study of cytomegalovirus exposure and HLA in healthy donors. PCR amplification relied on 60 Vbeta primers (plus 13 Jbeta primers). Profiled with immunoSEQ multiplex PCR; TCRdb holds only in-frame clones, not every one. The repertoire holds fewer than 70,000 clones, with 73% as singletons. The specimen was PBMCs. Receptor source: a man in his fifties in good health and CMV-seronegative.

This chain connects TRBV11-2 to TRBJ1-4; a weak D match, TRBD1 (5 bases). The germline V gene encodes CDR1 SGHAT and CDR2 FQNNGV. Trimming pared 4 bases from V and 8 bases from J, leaving 23 bases between. The length of the CDR3 is 17 residues. The DNA for the CDR3 is TGTGCCAGCAGCTCACGATTCAGGGTCCCTCTGGGAGAAAAACTGTTTTTT. Translated, it gives CASSSRFRVPLGEKLFF.

The rearrangement joins TRBV15 to TRBJ2-2; a possible D gene is TRBD1 (6 bases). The length of the CDR3 is 16 residues. From germline, CDR1 is LNHNV and CDR2 YYDKDF (reference sequence). Trimming shortened V by 0 bases and J by 7 bases, and 15 bases separated the two germline ends. The CDR3 region has the DNA TGTGCCACCAGCAGAGATAGGACAGTCGTCGGCGGGGAGCTGTTTTTT. As protein: CATSRDRTVVGGELFF.